This entry concerns a single T cell receptor beta chain. This clonotype showed up many times. The antigen it recognizes is unknown. No quality values exist for individual bases; no much larger clone is one base distant. From the cysteine through the phenylalanine, the CDR3 covers 16 amino acids. Just the 48-base CDR3 DNA is kept, in frame starting at base 1. CDR1 and CDR2 are drawn from the germline V gene (reference sequence): SEHNR, FQNEAQ. V and J are trimmed by 5 bases and 4 bases, and the gene matches miss 8 bases of the junction. The data are from a study of CXCR3 chemokines and chemotherapy response in bladder cancer (dated by TCRdb to between 2020 and 2023). Notes on the research overall: Whether chemotherapy response in human bladder cancer was predicted by intratumoral CXCR3 chemokine system activity was examined in the study.

Libraries were made using PCR. These reads were obtained on an Illumina HiSeq 2500. The raw public data were reprocessed by TCRdb itself: fastp quality trimming at Q25, MiXCR clonotype calling, in-frame beta chains only. Every distinct CDR3 protein forms one entry, paired with its most common genes and DNA. The sample table lists about 13,000 distinct CDR3 sequences, around 12% of them with a count of one. The ten largest clones take up roughly a quarter of the sample. The TCR originated in a human donor with bladder cancer that did not respond to neoadjuvant chemotherapy. The rearranged chain carries TRBV7-9 and TRBJ2-1, with 10 middle bases fitting TRBD1. Sample acquisition took place from a patient whose treatment included neoadjuvant chemotherapy. The CDR3 reads as follows: CASSDPGQGLYNEQFF. In nucleotides, the sequence is TGTGCCAGCAGCGACCCGGGACAGGGGCTTTACAATGAGCAGTTCTTC.